These 8 T cell receptor beta chains came from one sample sequenced in a study of cytomegalovirus exposure and HLA in healthy donors. It was with 60 Vbeta and 13 Jbeta primers that the PCR ran. The method was immunoSEQ multiplex PCR; TCRdb's version includes in-frame clones alone and lacks a portion of them. The data contain some 150,000 clones, 87% of them singletons. The sequenced sample consisted of PBMCs. These receptors originate from a woman under 40 in good health and CMV-seronegative.

The chain has TRBV5-1 and TRBJ1-2; no firm D call. CDR1 and CDR2 (germline): SGHRS, YFSETQ. V was cut by 1 base and J by 6 bases, with 10 bases left in between. The CDR3 is 13 amino acids. CDR3 loop: CASSLQRVDGYTF. The CDR3 DNA reads as TGCGCCAGCAGCTTGCAGAGGGTGGATGGCTACACCTTC.

V gene TRBV5-6 combines with J gene TRBJ2-5; TRBD2 aligns across 9 bases. Germline lookup yields CDR1 SGHDT and CDR2 YYEEEE. V lost 0 bases to trimming and J lost 5 bases; unmatched junction nucleotides: 5. This CDR3 contains 15 residues. CDR3 sequence reads: CASSLGGRASETQYF. In DNA form, the CDR3 reads TGTGCCAGCAGCTTGGGCGGGAGGGCCTCGGAGACCCAGTACTTC.

In this sample, this clone turned up once. The J gene is TRBJ2-1, the V gene TRBV5-8; 9 bases map to TRBD2. V gave up 0 bases and J gave up 6 bases; unmatched junction bases: 10. CDR1 is SGHTS and CDR2 is YDEGEE in the germline V gene. This CDR3 has 17 residues. CDR3 amino acids: CASSLAVIAGVPNEQFF. CDR3 in DNA: TGTGCCAGCAGCTTGGCGGTAATAGCGGGGGTCCCCAATGAGCAGTTCTTC.

The CDR3 DNA follows: TGTGCCAGCAGTCAAGGGGCGCAAGCTTTCTTT. It translates to CASSQGAQAFF. V and J are TRBV6-5 and TRBJ1-1; a weak D match, TRBD1 (5 bases). The CDR3 totals 11 residues. CDR1 is MNHEY and CDR2 is SVGAGI in the germline V gene. The V end lost 5 bases, the J end lost 9 bases, and 10 bases lay between the germline ends.

This rearrangement joins TRBV29-1 to TRBJ2-2; the D gene is possibly TRBD1 (6 bases). Germline assignment: CDR1 SQVTM and CDR2 ANQGSEA. Trimming stripped 6 bases from V and 1 base from J, with 15 bases between. This CDR3 is built from 15 residues. The CDR3 loop reads CSVTPTGVNTGELFF. DNA for the CDR3: TGCAGCGTCACCCCGACAGGCGTGAACACCGGGGAGCTGTTTTTT.

The chain has TRBV25-1 and TRBJ2-3; possibly TRBD2 for D (6 bases). The CDR3 sequence is 11 residues long. V lost 6 bases to trimming and J lost 12 bases, with 13 bases between them. Germline CDR1 reads MGHDK; CDR2 reads SYGVNS. The CDR3 loop is CASRRGSPQYF. The DNA for the CDR3 is TGTGCCAGCAGGCGGGGTAGCCCCCAGTATTTT.

CDR3 in amino acids: CASSYRDSKTYEQYF. CDR3 bases: TGTGCCAGCAGTTACCGGGACAGCAAGACCTACGAGCAGTACTTC. The chain has TRBV6-5 and TRBJ2-5; TRBD1 matches 7 bases. The J call may be mistaken, given a closer DNA end match to TRBJ2-7. Germline V gives CDR1 MNHEY, CDR2 SVGAGI. This CDR3 comprises 15 residues.

V gene TRBV4-1 combines with J gene TRBJ2-5; TRBD2 matches 12 bases. The J call could be wrong; TRBJ2-7 is a better fit for the DNA end. Germline V CDR1 and CDR2: MGHRA, YSYEKL. The CDR3 contains 17 residues. CDR3 sequence reads: CASSQEELAGGPVEQYF. In DNA, the CDR3 is TGCGCCAGCAGCCAAGAGGAGCTAGCGGGAGGGCCGGTCGAGCAGTACTTC.